This TCR beta chain was found in a study of cytomegalovirus exposure and HLA in healthy donors. Trimming removed 0 bases from V and 0 bases from J, with 10 bases in between. The germline V gene has CDR1 SGHRS and CDR2 YFSETQ. The CDR3 has 16 amino acids. Remarks on this clone: What it binds is not known.

The primer mix had 60 Vbeta and 13 Jbeta primers. The repertoire was sequenced with immunoSEQ multiplex PCR; TCRdb's copy has only in-frame clones and lacks some. The sample yields 180,000 or so clones, approximately 80% seen once. The study's findings and limits: Researchers reported that a few CMV-associated chains were confirmed in vitro as CMV antigen-specific.

The sequencing input was PBMCs. This TCR was recovered from a woman between 18 and 30 years old in good health and CMV-seronegative. V usage is TRBV5-1 and J usage is TRBJ1-3; D is ambiguous. CDR3 nucleotides: TGCGCCAGCAGCTTGGGGTTCCTCAGCTCTGGAAACACCATATATTTT. Encoded protein: CASSLGFLSSGNTIYF.